What follows are 27 T cell receptor beta chains derived from one specimen sequenced in a study of T cell responses to AZD1222 COVID-19 vaccine. The method was immunoSEQ multiplex PCR; TCRdb's version includes in-frame clones alone and lacks a portion of them. The sample records roughly 120,000 clones, approximately 90% being singletons. Sequencing used peripheral blood, obtained on day 0 of AZD1222 vaccination. The source of these receptors is an adult in good health.

The rearrangement joins TRBV28 to TRBJ1-5; 12 positions agree with TRBD1. The CDR3 sequence is 16 residues long. J lost 6 bases, V lost 3 bases, and 6 bases had no gene match. Germline-derived CDR1 and CDR2 are MDHEN and SYDVKM. The CDR3 region is CASSFFGTGGSQPQHF. DNA of the CDR3: TGTGCCAGCAGTTTTTTCGGGACAGGGGGCAGTCAGCCCCAGCATTTT.

V usage is TRBV4-2 and J usage is TRBJ1-4, with D perhaps matching TRBD1 (5 bases). This CDR3 has 15 residues. The germline CDR1 and CDR2 sequences are LGHNA and YNFKEQ. The V gene lost 1 base and the J gene lost 6 bases, with 12 bases spanning the gap. CDR3 DNA: TGTGCCAGCAGCCAAGTGATGGGGGAGGATGAAAAACTGTTTTTT. Protein sequence: CASSQVMGEDEKLFF.

The chain couples TRBV10-3 to TRBJ2-2; no clear D gene. The ends were cut back, 0 bases at V and 7 bases at J, with 9 bases in the middle. There are 14 residues in the CDR3. Per germline, CDR1 ENHRY and CDR2 SYGVKD. The CDR3 coding sequence is TGTGCCATCAGTGAGTCGGGTATTAGCGGGGAGCTGTTTTTT. Its protein product is CAISESGISGELFF.

V is TRBV6-5 and J is TRBJ1-1; 8 nucleotides align to TRBD1. Germline V gene lookup returns CDR1 MNHEY and CDR2 SVGAGI. V lost 4 bases, J lost 3 bases, and 1 base stayed unmatched. The CDR3 is made up of 13 amino acids. CDR3 sequence: CASSSTGDTEAFF. As DNA, the CDR3 is TGTGCCAGCAGTTCGACAGGGGACACTGAAGCTTTCTTT.

The chain uses TRBV7-9 and TRBJ1-1, with 8 bases matching TRBD1. Germline V gene lookup returns CDR1 SEHNR and CDR2 FQNEAQ (reference sequence). This CDR3 region has 14 residues. The V segment lost 5 bases and the J segment 1 base; nucleotides outside the gene matches: 3. The CDR3 DNA follows: TGTGCCAGCAGCCTCGGACAGGGGAACACTGAAGCTTTCTTT. Amino acid sequence: CASSLGQGNTEAFF.

The V and J genes are TRBV7-9 and TRBJ1-4; D perhaps matches TRBD1 (5 bases). Germline CDR1 reads SEHNR; CDR2 reads FQNEAQ (reference sequence). V dropped 5 bases and J dropped 4 bases, with 11 bases sitting between them. The CDR3 has 14 amino acids. The CDR3: CASSPGRINEKLFF. CDR3 sequence (DNA): TGTGCCAGCAGCCCGGGACGGATTAATGAAAAACTGTTTTTT.

The chain carries TRBV19 and TRBJ2-5; TRBD2 aligns across 7 bases. V gave up 2 bases and J gave up 3 bases; unmatched junction bases: 0. Germline CDR1 reads LNHDA; CDR2 reads SQIVND (reference sequence). This CDR3 is built from 13 residues. The CDR3 here is CASSILAEETQYF. The CDR3 DNA is TGTGCCAGTAGTATACTAGCGGAAGAGACCCAGTACTTC.

V gene TRBV10-3 combines with J gene TRBJ1-3; D is undetermined. Germline V gene data show CDR1 as ENHRY and CDR2 as SYGVKD. This CDR3 contains 17 residues. The germline V and J ends were trimmed by 0 bases and 2 bases, with 14 bases remaining between them. The CDR3 spells CAISESLGGLTGNTIYF. The CDR3 coding sequence is TGTGCCATCAGTGAGTCATTGGGCGGACTGACTGGAAACACCATATATTTT.

The chain uses TRBV5-1 and TRBJ2-7; D unresolved. Germline assignment: CDR1 SGHRS and CDR2 YFSETQ. This CDR3 has 12 residues. V shed 2 bases and J shed 3 bases, with 6 bases lying between them. The CDR3 bases are TGCGCCAGCAGCTTATCAGGCTACGAGCAGTACTTC. Its translation is CASSLSGYEQYF.

The genes are TRBV18 and TRBJ1-6, with 8 bases lining up with TRBD1. The ends lost 3 bases at V and 7 bases at J; junction bases unmatched: 2. Germline V gene data show CDR1 as KGHSH and CDR2 as LQKENI. This CDR3 has 14 amino acids. The CDR3 DNA follows: TGTGCCAGCTCACCGACAGGGGAGAATTCACCCCTCCACTTT. Protein sequence: CASSPTGENSPLHF.

The J gene is TRBJ1-2, the V gene TRBV28; D gene unclear. CDR3 length: 13 amino acids. Per the germline V gene, CDR1 is MDHEN and CDR2 is SYDVKM. Trimming pared 1 base from V and 5 bases from J, leaving 8 bases between. The CDR3 protein is CASSLYQEYGYTF. The CDR3 DNA is TGTGCCAGCAGTTTATACCAGGAATATGGCTACACCTTC.

This clone came up once. The chain joins TRBV9 to TRBJ1-3, with D perhaps TRBD1 (6 bases). This CDR3 is built from 15 residues. Germline V gene lookup returns CDR1 SGDLS and CDR2 YYNGEE. Deletions cut 2 bases from V and 6 bases from J, with 15 bases between. DNA of the CDR3: TGTGCCAGCAGCGTGTGGGGGCAGTCGGAAAACACCATATATTTT. It translates to CASSVWGQSENTIYF.

The J gene is TRBJ1-2, the V gene TRBV6-5, with D possibly being TRBD1 (6 bases). CDR1 and CDR2 from the germline V gene are MNHEY and SVGAGI. The CDR3 length is 14 residues. V was pared by 6 bases and J by 6 bases, with 17 bases between. The CDR3 nucleotides read TGTGCCAGCAGCCTTGAACGGGGGCCTAATGGCTACACCTTC. As protein: CASSLERGPNGYTF.

The rearrangement joins TRBV9 to TRBJ2-1; D is perhaps TRBD2 (6 bases). CDR1 and CDR2 from the germline V gene are SGDLS and YYNGEE. Trimming took off 0 bases at V and 6 bases at J, with 19 bases between the two ends. There are 17 residues in the CDR3. CDR3 sequence (DNA): TGTGCCAGCAGCGTAGTTTCCTCCGGGACTTGGGGCAATGAGCAGTTCTTC. Translation: CASSVVSSGTWGNEQFF.

The count of this clone is one. The V gene is TRBV6-5, the J gene TRBJ2-7; D gene ambiguous. Germline V CDR1 and CDR2: MNHEY, SVGAGI. The CDR3 is made up of 16 amino acids. Trimming shortened V by 0 bases and J by 0 bases, and 12 bases separated the two germline ends. The CDR3 DNA is TGTGCCAGCAGTTACTCGCCTGCTGGAAGCTCCTACGAGCAGTACGTC. As protein: CASSYSPAGSSYEQYV.

The rearrangement links TRBV5-4 to TRBJ2-2, with 7 bases that match TRBD1. Trimming cost V 4 bases and J 3 bases; bases outside gene matches: 9. Germline V gene lookup returns CDR1 SGHNT and CDR2 YYREEE (reference sequence). The CDR3 totals 16 residues. In DNA form, the CDR3 reads TGTGCCAGCAGCCCAGTGCCGGGACAGTACACCGGGGAGCTGTTTTTT. It is translated as CASSPVPGQYTGELFF.

This clone was seen just once. This chain connects TRBV7-9 to TRBJ1-4, with 10 bases identical to TRBD1. The junction had 6 bases not matched to a gene; V was cut back by 5 bases and J by 0 bases. This CDR3 is 17 amino acids long. From germline, CDR1 is SEHNR and CDR2 FQNEAQ (reference sequence). CDR3 nucleotide sequence: TGTGCCAGCAGCCCCAAGGGACAGGGGCCAACTAATGAAAAACTGTTTTTT. Its translation is CASSPKGQGPTNEKLFF.

This rearrangement joins TRBV5-1 to TRBJ2-3; a weak D match, TRBD2 (5 bases). CDR1 SGHRS and CDR2 YFSETQ come from the germline V gene. Trimming took off 2 bases at V and 1 base at J, with 14 bases between the two ends. This CDR3 region has 16 residues. Here the CDR3 DNA reads TGCGCCAGCAGCTTTCTGGGAGAAGTGGGCACAGATACGCAGTATTTT. As protein: CASSFLGEVGTDTQYF. The whole variable domain, remainder taken from reference TRBV5-1 and TRBJ2-3, is KAGVTQTPRYLIKTRGQQVTLSCSPISGHRSVSWYQQTPGQGLQFLFEYFSETQRNKGNFPGRFSGRQFSNSRSEMNVSTLELGDSALYLCASSFLGEVGTDTQYFGPGTRLTVL.

The genes are TRBV11-2 and TRBJ1-2, with TRBD1 matching 7 bases. The CDR3 covers 15 residues. Per germline, CDR1 SGHAT and CDR2 FQNNGV. V dropped 5 bases and J dropped 7; count of bases not matched to a gene: 13. CDR3 sequence: CASSPGGRGRTGYTF. The DNA of the CDR3 is TGTGCCAGCAGCCCTGGTGGTAGGGGGCGGACTGGCTACACCTTC.

The chain is built from TRBV6-5 and TRBJ1-5; weak D call: TRBD1 (5 bases). V lost 5 bases and J 4 bases, leaving 15 bases between the germline ends. The CDR3 is 15 amino acids. Germline-derived CDR1 and CDR2 are MNHEY and SVGAGI. CDR3 protein: CASSPERQPNQPQHF. In DNA form, the CDR3 reads TGTGCCAGCAGTCCAGAACGACAGCCTAATCAGCCCCAGCATTTT.

The chain has TRBV19 and TRBJ1-1, with 7 positions matching TRBD1. CDR3 length equals 15 residues. Trimming at V came to 3 bases and at J to 1 base, leaving 5 bases not matched to a gene. CDR1 LNHDA and CDR2 SQIVND come from the germline V gene (reference sequence). CDR3 DNA sequence: TGTGCCAGTAGTATTCTAGACAGGGCGAACACTGAAGCTTTCTTT. Translated, it gives CASSILDRANTEAFF.

The chain couples TRBV5-4 to TRBJ2-7; TRBD1 matches 9 bases. V lost 3 bases to trimming and J lost 3 bases; unmatched junction nucleotides: 7. The germline V gene has CDR1 SGHNT and CDR2 YYREEE (reference sequence). CDR3 length equals 15 residues. The CDR3 sequence is CASSYQTGGIYEQYF. The DNA of the CDR3 is TGTGCCAGCAGCTATCAGACAGGGGGTATCTACGAGCAGTACTTC.

The chain has TRBV25-1 and TRBJ1-3, with D possibly being TRBD1 (5 bases). Per germline, CDR1 MGHDK and CDR2 SYGVNS. Trimming took 6 bases from V and 0 from J, leaving 12 bases between them. The CDR3 spans 15 residues. CDR3 residues: CASRPPGDSGNTIYF. CDR3 bases: TGTGCCAGCAGACCCCCGGGGGACTCTGGAAACACCATATATTTT.

The rearrangement links TRBV19 to TRBJ1-4, with D possibly TRBD1 on 5 matching bases. Germline CDR1 LNHDA, CDR2 SQIVND (reference sequence). The V gene lost 4 bases and the J gene lost 6 bases, with 18 bases spanning the gap. The CDR3 is made up of 16 amino acids. CDR3 sequence: CASSNRGPQSHEKLFF. In DNA, the CDR3 is TGTGCCAGTAGTAACCGGGGACCTCAATCCCATGAAAAACTGTTTTTT.

J is TRBJ2-5 and V is TRBV7-2; D possibly uses TRBD1 or TRBD2 (5 bases each). Trimming left V 3 bases short and J 5 bases short, with 16 bases between. In germline, CDR1 is SGHTA, CDR2 FQGNSA. The CDR3 is 15 amino acids. CDR3 region: CASSFSGVGTETQYF. Written as DNA, the CDR3 is TGTGCCAGCAGCTTCTCCGGTGTCGGGACCGAGACCCAGTACTTC.

V usage is TRBV6-5 and J usage is TRBJ1-2; D not resolved. Germline V gene data show CDR1 as MNHEY and CDR2 as SVGAGI. Trimming removed 6 bases from V and 0 bases from J, with 11 bases in between. This CDR3 region has 14 residues. CDR3 sequence: CASRNAPANYGYTF. In DNA form, the CDR3 reads TGTGCCAGCAGGAATGCCCCAGCTAACTATGGCTACACCTTC.

The gene calls are TRBV25-1 and TRBJ1-1; 8 positions match TRBD1. V gave up 6 bases and J gave up 5 bases; unmatched junction bases: 5. Per germline, CDR1 MGHDK and CDR2 SYGVNS. The CDR3 consists of 13 residues. The CDR3 loop reads CASRETGDTEAFF. In DNA, the CDR3 is TGTGCCAGCAGGGAGACAGGGGATACTGAAGCTTTCTTT.